These T cell receptor beta chains were read from a single sample in a study of response to subunit inactivated influenza vaccine. TCRdb reprocessed the RT-PCR reads via MiXCR and lists one record per CDR3 protein. The sample holds approximately 490,000 distinct CDR3 sequences, around 7.9% seen once. Sequencing used PBMCs from blood, obtained less than 30 months after vaccination. The receptors stem from a man in his fifties or sixties who received an inactivated influenza vaccine. Each CDR3 is given with its conserved first and last residue. D genes are given only for firm matches. Clone size is given for some rows only: seen once, a few or many times, or a class if the clone is expanded.

abundance,j_gene,v_gene,d_gene,CDR3nt,CDR3aa
few,TRBJ2-7,TRBV6-2/TRBV6-3,.,TGTGCCAGCAGACCAAGACGGACCTCCTACGAGCAGTACTTC,CASRPRRTSYEQYF
few,TRBJ2-7,TRBV28,TRBD2,TGTGCCAGCAGTTCCTTTCCGGGACTAGCGGGAGGGCGATCCTACGAGCAGTACTTC,CASSSFPGLAGGRSYEQYF
.,TRBJ2-7,TRBV7-8,.,TGTGCCAGCAGCTTAGCGAGGGGTAACGAGCAGTACTTC,CASSLARGNEQYF
many,TRBJ2-3,TRBV6-2/TRBV6-3,.,TGTGCCAGCAATCAAGACAGAAGACTCACAGATACGCAGTATTTT,CASNQDRRLTDTQYF
few,TRBJ1-1,TRBV28,.,TGTGCCAGCAGTTTAGAGGTTTTAGGTTCTGAAGCTTTCTTT,CASSLEVLGSEAFF
many,TRBJ2-7,TRBV20-1,TRBD1,TGCAGTGCTCGGACAGGGGAGGGCTACGAGCAGTACTTC,CSARTGEGYEQYF
.,TRBJ1-3,TRBV5-4,.,TGTGCCAGCAGCCCGGGCCATGGAAACACCATATATTTT,CASSPGHGNTIYF
few,TRBJ1-6,TRBV27,TRBD1,TGTGCCAGCAGTCTAAACCTCCAGGGGGCGAAATCACCCCTCCACTTT,CASSLNLQGAKSPLHF
many,TRBJ2-7,TRBV7-2,.,TGTGCCAGCAGCTTAGGGCGCGGGAACGAGCAGTACTTC,CASSLGRGNEQYF
few,TRBJ2-7,TRBV29-1,.,TGCAGCGTGAAGGACGGAAGCTACGAGCAGTACTTC,CSVKDGSYEQYF
few,TRBJ2-2,TRBV5-5,.,TGTGCCAGCAGCTTGACGGGGGCGCCCCCCGGGGAGCTGTTTTTT,CASSLTGAPPGELFF
.,TRBJ1-5,TRBV7-6,.,TGTGCCAGCAGCCCGTTCGGGGCAACGGGCAATCAGCCCCAGCATTTT,CASSPFGATGNQPQHF
.,TRBJ1-6,TRBV27,TRBD1,TGTGCCAGCAGCCCCAACCTGAAGACAGGGTCCCTCCACTTT,CASSPNLKTGSLHF
.,TRBJ2-1,TRBV27,TRBD2,TGTGCCAGCAGTTCACAGGGACTAGCGGGAGTAAATGAGCAGTTCTTC,CASSSQGLAGVNEQFF
many,TRBJ2-7,TRBV28,.,TGTGCCAGCAGTTTGGGGCTTTGGCAGGGCGAGCAGTACTTC,CASSLGLWQGEQYF
.,TRBJ1-5,TRBV27,TRBD1,TGTGCCAGCAGTTTATCGTCAGGGGGAAACCAGCCCCAGCATTTT,CASSLSSGGNQPQHF
.,TRBJ2-5,TRBV20-1,TRBD2,TGCAGTGCTAATCGGAGGACTAGCGGGGGCCTACAAGAGACCCAGTACTTC,CSANRRTSGGLQETQYF